Presented here are 19 T cell receptor beta chains from one specimen sequenced in a study of CD8+ T cells in alopecia areata. RNA extraction and reverse transcription yielded cDNA as sequencing template. The protocol was immunoSEQ multiplex PCR, while the TCRdb copy is restricted to in-frame clones and leaves out a portion. The sample records roughly 140,000 clones, around 49% being singletons. Here the sequenced sample was CD4+ T cells sorted from blood, taken at week 0. These receptors originate from a human donor with alopecia areata.

This clone was counted ten times or more. The gene calls are TRBV18 and TRBJ2-2; D is unresolved. The CDR3 extends over 12 amino acids. Per the germline V gene, CDR1 is KGHSH and CDR2 is LQKENI. The V and J ends lost 4 bases and 3 bases respectively, with 3 bases between them. The CDR3 loop is CASSQDTGELFF. The CDR3 bases are TGTGCCAGCTCACAGGACACCGGGGAGCTGTTTTTT.

The chain joins TRBV7-9 to TRBJ2-6, with 7 bases fitting TRBD1. Per the germline V gene, CDR1 is SEHNR and CDR2 is FQNEAQ (reference sequence). V shed 1 base and J 2 bases; nucleotides not matched to a gene: 5. This CDR3 is built from 17 residues. The chain's CDR3 is CASSLGAGGPGANVLTF. DNA for the CDR3: TGTGCCAGCAGCTTAGGGGCAGGGGGACCTGGGGCCAACGTCCTGACTTTC.

This clone came up a few times. One end of the junction fails to match germline, which may point to a read error. This rearrangement joins TRBV29-1 to TRBJ2-1, with D perhaps matching TRBD1 or TRBD2 (5 bases each). Germline CDR1 and CDR2: SQVTM and ANQGSEA. The CDR3 extends over 12 amino acids. The CDR3 spells CSVEGGSWRGVF. CDR3 DNA sequence: TGCAGCGTTGAAGGGGGTAGTTGGCGAGGGGTCTTC.

V gene TRBV28 combines with J gene TRBJ2-7, with 12 bases identical to TRBD2. The V gene's germline CDR1 is MDHEN and CDR2 SYDVKM. The length of the CDR3 is 12 residues. V lost 9 bases and J lost 7; bases outside the gene matches: 4. In DNA form, the CDR3 reads TGTGCCAGTTCCGGACTAGCGGGGGAGCAGTACTTC. It specifies CASSGLAGEQYF. The full variable domain, with the rest looked up from reference TRBV28 and TRBJ2-7, is DVKVTQSSRYLVKRTGEKVFLECVQDMDHENMFWYRQDPGLGLRLIYFSYDVKMKEKGDIPEGYSVSREKKERFSLILESASTNQTSMYLCASSGLAGEQYFGPGTRLTVT.

The rearrangement joins TRBV19 to TRBJ2-1; D perhaps matches TRBD2 (6 bases). With 3 bases removed from V and 4 bases from J, the gap between germline ends came to 10 bases. Germline assignment: CDR1 LNHDA and CDR2 SQIVND (reference sequence). The length of the CDR3 is 14 residues. Written as DNA, the CDR3 is TGTGCCAGTAGTATGGGGGGAAAGTACAATGAGCAGTTCTTC. Its translation is CASSMGGKYNEQFF. The entire variable domain, with the rest obtained from reference TRBV19 and TRBJ2-1, is as follows: DGGITQSPKYLFRKEGQNVTLSCEQNLNHDAMYWYRQDPGQGLRLIYYSQIVNDFQKGDIAEGYSVSREKKESFPLTVTSAQKNPTAFYLCASSMGGKYNEQFFGPGTRLTVL.

V usage is TRBV29-1 and J usage is TRBJ2-7; tentatively, D is TRBD1 (6 bases). Deletions cut 6 bases from V and 5 bases from J, with 17 bases between. Germline loops: CDR1 SQVTM, CDR2 ANQGSEA. The CDR3 is 13 residues long. The CDR3 protein is CSVRGTLSHEQYF. The CDR3 DNA sequence: TGCAGCGTCCGAGGGACACTTAGCCACGAGCAGTACTTC.

V usage is TRBV7-2 and J usage is TRBJ1-5, with 9 bases fitting TRBD1. This CDR3 has 13 amino acids. Germline trimming cut 5 bases from V and 9 bases from J; bases unmatched to any gene: 5. Germline values: CDR1 SGHTA, CDR2 FQGNSA. CDR3 in amino acids: CASSRTGDGPQHF. The CDR3 region has the DNA TGTGCCAGCAGCCGGACAGGGGATGGGCCCCAGCATTTT.

This clone was found a few times. Other DNA variants within this sample encode the same CDR3. The V call is TRBV29-1, the J call TRBJ2-1; D remains unclear. The CDR3 length is 10 residues. Trimming shortened V by 4 bases and J by 5 bases, and 3 bases separated the two germline ends. From germline, CDR1 is SQVTM and CDR2 ANQGSEA. The CDR3, as DNA: TGCAGCGTTGGTGACAATGAGCAGTTCTTC. Its translation: CSVGDNEQFF.

This chain uses TRBV5-1 with TRBJ1-2; D ambiguous. V shed 4 bases and J shed 1 base, with 11 bases lying between them. The CDR3 sequence is 14 residues long. Germline loops: CDR1 SGHRS, CDR2 YFSETQ. DNA of the CDR3: TGCGCCAGCAGCCTCCTGGTAGATAACTATGGCTACACCTTC. Protein sequence: CASSLLVDNYGYTF.

This clone has just a few counts. The chain combines TRBV6-5 with TRBJ2-3; no reliable D call. This CDR3 is built from 12 residues. V was clipped by 6 bases and J by 5 bases, with 9 bases between them. The V gene's germline CDR1 is MNHEY and CDR2 SVGAGI. This CDR3 reads CASSSTQDTQYF. As DNA, the CDR3 is TGTGCCAGCAGCTCTACACAAGATACGCAGTATTTT.

This clone was seen only a few times. The V and J genes are TRBV29-1 and TRBJ1-1; tentative D call: TRBD1 (5 bases). The V gene lost 6 bases and the J gene lost 3 bases, with 20 bases spanning the gap. This CDR3 is built from 15 residues. The germline gives CDR1 SQVTM, CDR2 ANQGSEA. The CDR3 loop is CSVYPHGARDTEAFF. In nucleotides, the CDR3 is TGCAGCGTCTATCCCCACGGGGCTAGGGACACTGAAGCTTTCTTT.

The genes are TRBV30 and TRBJ2-1; TRBD2 aligns across 10 bases. With 2 bases clipped from V and 8 bases from J, the junction kept 6 bases outside the gene matches. This CDR3 comprises 14 residues. Germline loops: CDR1 GTSNPN, CDR2 SVGIG (reference sequence). CDR3 region: CAWSHGLAGDEQFF. The CDR3 nucleotides read TGTGCCTGGAGTCACGGGCTAGCGGGAGATGAGCAGTTCTTC.

Written as DNA, the CDR3 is TGTGCCACCAGCAGAGATCTTGGGTCCTATGGCTACACCTTC. It yields the protein CATSRDLGSYGYTF. The rearrangement joins TRBV15 to TRBJ1-2; D gene unclear. The V gene lost 0 bases and the J gene lost 4 bases, with 9 bases spanning the gap. The CDR3 has 14 amino acids. Germline lookup yields CDR1 LNHNV and CDR2 YYDKDF (reference sequence).

This clone was seen a few times. V is TRBV11-2 and J is TRBJ1-1; D not certain. V was trimmed by 4 bases and J by 5 bases, leaving 14 bases between them. Germline CDR1 reads SGHAT; CDR2 reads FQNNGV. The CDR3 length is 14 residues. The CDR3 reads CASSSETRVTEAFF. CDR3 bases: TGTGCCAGCAGCTCAGAGACGAGGGTGACTGAAGCTTTCTTT.

This clone has a handful of counts. This chain uses TRBV6-6 with TRBJ1-5; D possibly corresponds to TRBD1 (6 bases). The CDR3 sequence is 14 residues long. Per germline, CDR1 MNHNY and CDR2 SVGAGI (reference sequence). V was shortened by 10 bases and J by 2 bases, with 15 bases between the two germline ends. CDR3 amino acids: CATNRDKGNQPQHF. The CDR3 bases are TGTGCCACCAACAGGGACAAGGGCAATCAGCCCCAGCATTTT.

J is TRBJ2-4 and V is TRBV30; TRBD1 might be the D (8 bases). Germline values: CDR1 GTSNPN, CDR2 SVGIG (reference sequence). CDR3 length equals 17 residues. V lost 3 bases to trimming and J lost 2 bases, with 20 bases between them. The CDR3 DNA is TGTGCCTGGAGAGAAACAGGGGGGGATATGTCCAAAAACATTCAGTACTTC. The encoded protein is CAWRETGGDMSKNIQYF.

The chain couples TRBV20-1 to TRBJ2-3; no reliable D call. This CDR3 spans 10 amino acids. Trimming cost V 8 bases and J 6 bases, with 9 bases left between them. The germline V gene encodes CDR1 DFQATT and CDR2 SNEGSKA (reference sequence). Here the CDR3 DNA reads TGCAGTCCACACACGGATACGCAGTATTTT. This sequence encodes CSPHTDTQYF.

This clone was recorded once. The rearrangement links TRBV30 to TRBJ1-4, with TRBD1 identical over 7 bases. With 5 bases clipped from V and 4 bases from J, the junction kept 4 bases outside the gene matches. CDR3 size: 13 residues. Germline CDR1 is GTSNPN and CDR2 is SVGIG (reference sequence). The CDR3, as DNA: TGTGCCTGGGGGGGACAGATTAATGAAAAACTGTTTTTT. It yields the protein CAWGGQINEKLFF.

The chain uses TRBV11-2 and TRBJ1-5, with TRBD1 matching over 10 bases. CDR1 SGHAT and CDR2 FQNNGV come from the germline V gene. CDR3 length: 15 residues. The J segment lost 5 bases and the V segment lost 4 bases, leaving 5 bases of the junction unmatched. CDR3 DNA sequence: TGTGCCAGCAGCTCGGACAGGGGGAGGCATCAGCCCCAGCATTTT. Amino acid sequence: CASSSDRGRHQPQHF.